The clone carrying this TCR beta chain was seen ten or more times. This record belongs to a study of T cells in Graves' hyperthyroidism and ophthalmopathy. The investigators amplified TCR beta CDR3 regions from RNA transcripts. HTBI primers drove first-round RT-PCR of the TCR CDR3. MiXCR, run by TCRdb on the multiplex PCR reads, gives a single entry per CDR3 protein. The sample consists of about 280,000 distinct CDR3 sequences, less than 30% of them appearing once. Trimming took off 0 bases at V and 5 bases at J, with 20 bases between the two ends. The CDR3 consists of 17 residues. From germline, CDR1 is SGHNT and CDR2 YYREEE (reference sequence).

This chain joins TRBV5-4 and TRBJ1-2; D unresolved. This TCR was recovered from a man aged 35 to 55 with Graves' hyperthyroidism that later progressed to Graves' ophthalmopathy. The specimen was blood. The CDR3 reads CASSLAIRGFEAYGYTF. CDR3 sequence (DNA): TGTGCCAGCAGCTTGGCAATCCGAGGGTTTGAAGCTTATGGCTACACCTTC.